These 32 T cell receptor beta chains came from one sample sequenced in a study of response to subunit inactivated influenza vaccine (dated by TCRdb to about 2018). The library was generated by RT-PCR. Sequencing was performed on an Illumina HiSeq 2500. The public sequencing data were trimmed at Q25 with fastp and processed into clonotypes with MiXCR by TCRdb, which kept only in-frame beta chains. CDR3 protein duplicates are merged, each entry listing the most common genes and DNA. The sample table holds about 780,000 distinct CDR3 sequences, of which about 18% were seen once. The ten largest make up about 11% of the sample. Sequencing was performed on PBMCs from blood, taken 4 to 6 days after vaccination. All receptors derive from a man in his fifties who received an inactivated influenza vaccine. Donor details come from another sample of the same person, matched by shared clones.

The V gene is TRBV11-1, the J gene TRBJ2-7, with 8 nucleotides matching TRBD1. Trimming removed 5 bases from V and 6 bases from J; junction bases left unmatched: 21. Germline V lookup: CDR1 SGHAT, CDR2 FQDESV (reference sequence). CDR3 length: 18 amino acids. Written as DNA, the CDR3 is TGTGCCAGCAGCCAACAAGACAGGGGCGTCCCTAGAACGGGCGAGCAGTACTTC. Protein product: CASSQQDRGVPRTGEQYF.

Concerning this clonotype itself: A read error may produce the germline difference seen at one junction end. This sequence joins TRBV5-1 and TRBJ2-7; 7 bases match TRBD1. Germline CDR1 SGHRS, CDR2 YFSETQ. The CDR3 has 14 amino acids. The CDR3 is CASSLGQGSHEQYF. CDR3 nucleotides: TGCGCCAGCAGCTTGGGACAGGGCTCCCACGAGCAGTACTTC.

This clonotype has a handful of counts. The chain links TRBV6-1 to TRBJ1-6, with a possible D match to TRBD1 (5 bases). The germline CDR1 and CDR2 sequences are MNHNS and SASEGT. This CDR3 spans 15 amino acids. Trimming removed 6 bases from V and 7 bases from J, with 16 bases in between. As DNA, the CDR3 is TGTGCCAGCAGCTCCACGGGACCGCTGAATTCACCCCTCCACTTT. It codes for CASSSTGPLNSPLHF.

The V and J genes are TRBV6-2 or TRBV6-3 and TRBJ1-1; D is ambiguous. Germline assignment: CDR1 MNHEY and CDR2 SVGEGT. The CDR3 loop spans 12 amino acids. Trimming took off 6 bases at V and 2 bases at J, with 7 bases between the two ends. CDR3 amino acids: CASRLHNTEAFF. CDR3 coding DNA: TGTGCCAGCAGGCTACATAACACTGAAGCTTTCTTT.

This sequence joins TRBV24-1 and TRBJ2-2, with a possible D match to TRBD1 (6 bases). This CDR3 contains 16 residues. The germline CDR1 and CDR2 sequences are KGHDR and SFDVKD. V lost 3 bases and J 7 bases, leaving 17 bases between the germline ends. CDR3 DNA: TGTGCCACCAGTGATCCAGGACAGAGTTCCTTCGGGGAGCTGTTTTTT. Its translation is CATSDPGQSSFGELFF.

V gene TRBV12-3 or TRBV12-4 combines with J gene TRBJ1-2; D is uncertain. V was cut by 3 bases and J by 3 bases, with 11 bases left in between. This CDR3 is built from 14 residues. CDR3 in amino acids: CASSFNSGYYGYTF. The CDR3 bases are TGTGCCAGCAGTTTCAATAGCGGGTACTATGGCTACACCTTC.

The sample holds a few counts of this clonotype. This chain uses TRBV11-2 with TRBJ2-7, with D unresolved. Per germline, CDR1 SGHAT and CDR2 FQNNGV. V was shortened by 6 bases and J by 7 bases, with 10 bases between the two germline ends. The CDR3 runs to 11 residues. CDR3 residues: CASRTLGEQYF. The CDR3 coding sequence is TGTGCCAGCAGGACTTTGGGGGAGCAGTACTTC.

Comment on this clonotype: This likely comes from a read error, as the CDR3 has no conserved phenylalanine or tryptophan at its end. The chain uses TRBV6-2 or TRBV6-3 and TRBJ2-1; 11 bases match TRBD2. V was clipped by 8 bases and J by 10 bases; unmatched bases: 7. Germline loops: CDR1 MNHEY, CDR2 SVGEGT. CDR3 length equals 13 residues. The CDR3 nucleotides read TGTGCCAGCGTTCTAGCGGGGGGTCTCGAGCAGTTCTCC. As protein: CASVLAGGLEQFS.

This clonotype was seen only a few times. The chain is built from TRBV7-8 and TRBJ2-3; 12 nucleotides agree with TRBD2. The CDR3 runs to 16 residues. J lost 3 bases, V lost 5 bases, and 6 bases had no gene match. The germline gives CDR1 SGHVS, CDR2 FQNEAQ. CDR3 amino acids: CASSGRTSGTTDTQYF. CDR3 in DNA: TGTGCCAGCAGCGGCCGGACTAGCGGGACGACAGATACGCAGTATTTT.

This clonotype appeared many times. In DNA form, the CDR3 reads TGTGCCACCAGCAGAGACTTCCCGGGACAGGGGGCAGATACGCAGTATTTT. It yields the protein CATSRDFPGQGADTQYF. This chain joins TRBV15 and TRBJ2-3; 11 bases line up with TRBD1. This CDR3 comprises 17 residues. V shed 0 bases and J 4 bases; nucleotides not matched to a gene: 6. Germline lookup yields CDR1 LNHNV and CDR2 YYDKDF (reference sequence).

This clonotype showed up just a few times. The chain employs TRBV25-1 and TRBJ1-1, with D unresolved. CDR1 and CDR2 from the germline V gene are MGHDK and SYGVNS. The length of the CDR3 is 11 residues. The germline V and J ends were trimmed by 3 bases and 8 bases, with 7 bases remaining between them. CDR3 nucleotide sequence: TGTGCCAGCAGTGACGTGGGAGAAGCTTTCTTT. Its translation: CASSDVGEAFF.

This clonotype was found many times. V usage is TRBV20-1 and J usage is TRBJ2-2; D not resolved. The V gene's germline CDR1 is DFQATT and CDR2 SNEGSKA (reference sequence). With 4 bases removed from V and 0 bases from J, the gap between germline ends came to 9 bases. The CDR3 is 14 amino acids. CDR3: CSATPRPNTGELFF. As DNA, the CDR3 is TGCAGTGCTACCCCCCGCCCGAACACCGGGGAGCTGTTTTTT.

There are a few counts of this clonotype. The chain joins TRBV20-1 to TRBJ2-1; 8 bases are a match to TRBD2. This CDR3 comprises 14 residues. CDR1 is DFQATT, CDR2 SNEGSKA, per germline (reference sequence). The ends lost 3 bases at V and 7 bases at J; junction bases unmatched: 8. The CDR3 region is CSASGTSGGNEQFF. The CDR3 region has the DNA TGCAGTGCTAGTGGGACCAGCGGGGGTAATGAGCAGTTCTTC.

This clonotype has a handful of counts. J is TRBJ2-1 and V is TRBV7-9; D not resolved. There are 12 residues in the CDR3. CDR1 and CDR2 (germline): SEHNR, FQNEAQ (reference sequence). Trimming left V 5 bases short and J 8 bases short, with 10 bases between. The chain's CDR3 is CASSLSSDEQFF. The CDR3 DNA reads as TGTGCCAGCAGCCTGTCGTCGGATGAGCAGTTCTTC.

The chain uses TRBV15 and TRBJ2-7; D might be TRBD2 (6 bases). Trimming stripped 0 bases from V and 1 base from J, with 10 bases between. CDR1 LNHNV and CDR2 YYDKDF come from the germline V gene (reference sequence). The CDR3 is made up of 15 amino acids. CDR3 DNA: TGTGCCACCAGCAGAGACCCGGGACTTTCCTACGAGCAGTACTTC. This gives the protein CATSRDPGLSYEQYF.

This chain joins TRBV20-1 and TRBJ2-7; 9 positions agree with TRBD1. This CDR3 comprises 12 residues. V was clipped by 4 bases and J by 4 bases; unmatched bases: 2. In germline, CDR1 is DFQATT, CDR2 SNEGSKA (reference sequence). Here the CDR3 reads CSAKTGGYEQYF. DNA for the CDR3: TGCAGTGCTAAGACAGGGGGGTACGAGCAGTACTTC.

This chain uses TRBV7-6 with TRBJ2-1; 8 nucleotides match TRBD1. With V trimmed by 10 bases and J by 6 bases, 8 bases remained unmatched. The germline V gene has CDR1 SGHVS and CDR2 FNYEAQ. The CDR3 totals 13 residues. Here the CDR3 DNA reads TGTGCCACTGGACAGGGAGCAGTCAATGAGCAGTTCTTC. Translated: CATGQGAVNEQFF.

The table lists this clonotype with many counts. This rearrangement joins TRBV29-1 to TRBJ2-5, with TRBD2 matching 10 bases. V was pared by 4 bases and J by 5 bases, with 7 bases of the junction left unmatched. The CDR3 contains 14 residues. Germline CDR1 SQVTM, CDR2 ANQGSEA. CDR3 bases: TGCAGCGTTGTGTCCCTAGCGGGGGTGGAGACCCAGTACTTC. Its protein product is CSVVSLAGVETQYF.

The genes are TRBV4-2 and TRBJ2-1; 15 bases match TRBD2. Germline CDR1 and CDR2: LGHNA and YNFKEQ. This CDR3 is 18 amino acids long. Trimming removed 0 bases from V and 3 bases from J; junction bases left unmatched: 3. The CDR3 sequence is CASSQEGLAGGYYNEQFF. CDR3 DNA sequence: TGTGCCAGCAGCCAAGAGGGACTAGCGGGGGGATACTACAATGAGCAGTTCTTC.

The V call is TRBV5-6, the J call TRBJ1-4; D is undetermined. With 4 bases removed from V and 8 bases from J, the gap between germline ends came to 12 bases. Germline values: CDR1 SGHDT, CDR2 YYEEEE. The CDR3 sequence is 13 residues long. The DNA for the CDR3 is TGTGCCAGCAGCCCCTTGGAGGACGAAAAACTGTTTTTT. Amino acid sequence: CASSPLEDEKLFF.

V usage is TRBV5-1 and J usage is TRBJ1-1, with TRBD1 matching 10 bases. Germline trimming cut 2 bases from V and 1 base from J; bases unmatched to any gene: 8. In germline, CDR1 is SGHRS, CDR2 YFSETQ. This CDR3 contains 17 residues. CDR3 sequence (DNA): TGCGCCAGCAGCTTCGGGACAGGGGCCGGGCCGAACACTGAAGCTTTCTTT. It specifies CASSFGTGAGPNTEAFF. Using reference TRBV5-1 and TRBJ1-1 for the parts outside the CDR3, the full variable domain is KAGVTQTPRYLIKTRGQQVTLSCSPISGHRSVSWYQQTPGQGLQFLFEYFSETQRNKGNFPGRFSGRQFSNSRSEMNVSTLELGDSALYLCASSFGTGAGPNTEAFFGQGTRLTVV.

This clonotype was picked up a small number of times. This rearrangement joins TRBV5-6 to TRBJ2-5; 12 bases fit TRBD2. The CDR3 consists of 16 residues. The germline V gene encodes CDR1 SGHDT and CDR2 YYEEEE. V dropped 3 bases and J dropped 5; count of bases not matched to a gene: 8. The CDR3 sequence is CASSSTSGSVIETQYF. DNA for the CDR3: TGTGCCAGCAGCTCGACTAGCGGGAGCGTAATTGAGACCCAGTACTTC.

This clonotype was seen a handful of times. The chain carries TRBV9 and TRBJ1-1; D is ambiguous. Germline CDR1 and CDR2: SGDLS and YYNGEE. The germline V and J ends were trimmed by 4 bases and 7 bases, with 20 bases remaining between them. The CDR3 totals 15 residues. CDR3 nucleotide sequence: TGTGCCAGCAGCCCAAGAGGTCCCCTGAGCAGTGAAGCTTTCTTT. Translated, it gives CASSPRGPLSSEAFF.

CDR3 bases: TGTGCCACCAGTGAGTCTACAGGATTCTATGGCTACACCTTC. The encoded protein is CATSESTGFYGYTF. The chain joins TRBV24-1 to TRBJ1-2; D might be TRBD1 (5 bases). The ends were cut back, 4 bases at V and 4 bases at J, with 12 bases in the middle. The CDR3 extends over 14 amino acids. Looked up from germline, CDR1 is KGHDR and CDR2 is SFDVKD.

This clonotype occurred a few times. The chain recombines TRBV12-3 or TRBV12-4 with TRBJ2-7, with TRBD2 matching 10 bases. The ends lost 6 bases at V and 1 base at J; junction bases unmatched: 9. The CDR3 consists of 16 residues. The CDR3 nucleotides are TGTGCCAGCAGCCGACCGACTAGCGGGTTTTCCTACGAGCAGTACTTC. Translated: CASSRPTSGFSYEQYF.

The V and J genes are TRBV29-1 and TRBJ2-7; D not certain. V shed 7 bases and J shed 7 bases, with 20 bases lying between them. The CDR3 totals 13 residues. Germline V gene sequence: CDR1 SQVTM, CDR2 ANQGSEA. CDR3 protein: CSAPRVYTGEQYF. DNA for the CDR3: TGCAGCGCCCCCCGGGTGTACACCGGGGAGCAGTACTTC.

This clonotype was counted a few times. This chain connects TRBV30 to TRBJ2-1; weak D call: TRBD1 (6 bases). V lost 3 bases, J lost 7 bases, and 13 bases lay in between. The CDR3 is 13 amino acids. The germline V gene has CDR1 GTSNPN and CDR2 SVGIG (reference sequence). This CDR3 reads CAWSRVRGNEQFF. The CDR3 coding sequence is TGTGCCTGGAGCAGGGTGAGGGGGAATGAGCAGTTCTTC.

This clonotype was recorded a few times. The gene calls are TRBV6-5 and TRBJ2-7, with 11 bases lining up with TRBD1. The CDR3 has 17 residues. Germline V lookup: CDR1 MNHEY, CDR2 SVGAGI. Losses at the gene ends were 0 bases for V and 5 bases for J; bases not matched to a gene: 9. For the CDR3, the DNA is TGTGCCAGCAGTTACTCGAGGACAGGGGGCCTCTTAGACGAGCAGTACTTC. Translating it yields CASSYSRTGGLLDEQYF.

The rearrangement links TRBV18 to TRBJ1-1; D is uncertain. V shed 2 bases and J shed 4 bases, with 8 bases lying between them. The germline gives CDR1 KGHSH, CDR2 LQKENI. The CDR3 sequence is 13 residues long. Here the CDR3 reads CASSPSRSTEAFF. The CDR3 DNA follows: TGTGCCAGCTCACCATCTAGGAGCACTGAAGCTTTCTTT.

The genes are TRBV28 and TRBJ1-1; D is unresolved. CDR1 and CDR2 (germline): MDHEN, SYDVKM. V was shortened by 4 bases and J by 4 bases, with 16 bases between the two germline ends. The CDR3 spans 15 residues. CDR3: CASSSLGRRGTEAFF. In DNA form, the CDR3 reads TGTGCCAGCAGTTCCCTGGGCCGGCGGGGCACTGAAGCTTTCTTT.

The chain uses TRBV5-1 and TRBJ2-3; D call uncertain. V dropped 0 bases and J dropped 5 bases, with 4 bases sitting between them. The CDR3 spans 12 residues. Per the germline V gene, CDR1 is SGHRS and CDR2 is YFSETQ. CDR3 sequence (DNA): TGCGCCAGCAGCTTGGTGCAAGATACGCAGTATTTT. Protein sequence: CASSLVQDTQYF.

The rearrangement uses TRBV11-1 and TRBJ2-7; 7 nucleotides match TRBD2. The V gene's germline CDR1 is SGHAT and CDR2 FQDESV (reference sequence). The trim removed 6 bases at V and 1 base at J, leaving 6 bases unmatched. The CDR3 totals 14 residues. CDR3 sequence (DNA): TGTGCCAGCAGATTGACGGGGGGATCCTACGAGCAGTACTTC. Protein sequence: CASRLTGGSYEQYF.